This TCR beta chain was sequenced during a study of T cell responses to AZD1222 COVID-19 vaccine. About the study: Second doses were pooled across both intervals (about 4 or about 12 weeks).

Generated by immunoSEQ multiplex PCR, the TCRdb table keeps only in-frame clones and is missing some. The profile covers over 80,000 clones, with roughly nine tenths appearing a single time and about 31% taken by the ten largest. This CDR3 is 16 amino acids long. V lost 8 bases and J lost 2, with 16 bases in between. Germline CDR1 is ENHRY and CDR2 is SYGVKD. Sequencing used peripheral blood, obtained on day 0 of AZD1222 vaccination. The V and J genes are TRBV10-3 and TRBJ2-6; D is unresolved. This sequence originates from an adult in good health. CDR3 region: CAIPAPVRTGANVLTF. CDR3 sequence (DNA): TGTGCCATCCCAGCACCGGTGAGGACTGGGGCCAACGTCCTGACTTTC.